This T cell receptor (beta chain) emerged from a study of blood T cells in healthy people across ages. Findings and caveats of the study: Expanded clonotype shifts may have been confounded, as the donors had an unknown CMV status.

Using a J-beta primer mix together with a sample-barcoded 5' primer, a second PCR was run for roughly 6 to 12 cycles. TCRdb ran MiXCR on the 5' RACE reads and lists one entry per CDR3 protein. The repertoire includes some 1.5 million distinct CDR3 sequences, 28% of them detected once, and 7.7% sits in the top ten. The study recruited healthy Caucasian donors from Russia who were aged about 6 to 90. This clonotype was observed at least ten times. Its antigen remains unknown. Sample: blood. The receptor was isolated from a woman aged 25 to 45 in good health.

The CDR3 DNA sequence: TGTGCCAGCTCACCACCAGACAGGGGAGCCAAAAACATTCAGTACTTC. This codes for CASSPPDRGAKNIQYF. V and J are TRBV18 and TRBJ2-4; TRBD1 aligns across 8 bases. The CDR3 sequence is 16 residues long. The V and J ends lost 0 bases and 0 bases, in that order; junction bases with no gene match: 1. Germline V lookup: CDR1 KGHSH, CDR2 LQKENI.